The text below deals with one T cell receptor beta chain. These data originate in a study of shared T cell receptors in the human thymus. This table comes from immunoSEQ multiplex PCR, and its TCRdb copy is limited to in-frame clones, with some not included. This table holds 550,000 to 800,000 clones, 70% to 90% found once. The germline CDR1 and CDR2 sequences are SGHRS and YFSETQ. With V trimmed by 4 bases and J by 2 bases, 21 bases remained unmatched. This CDR3 spans 19 amino acids. In addition, the sample was reused for a study of human thymus T cells. This second report adds: The thymus tissue came from resections taken during corrective heart surgery. Thymic and blood repertoires seemed to favor certain V and J genes.

The sequence came from a girl in the first two years of life with a congenital heart defect. The sample was thymocytes. This sequence joins TRBV5-1 and TRBJ2-7, with 7 bases lining up with TRBD1. The CDR3, as DNA: TGCGCCAGCAGCGTTGAACCAGGACAGGCGTTTTTTCGCACCTACGAGCAGTACTTC. Its protein is CASSVEPGQAFFRTYEQYF.